Listed below are T cell receptor beta chains from one sample, sequenced in a study of T-cell reconstitution after alpha-beta-depleted transplantation in children. TCRdb itself ran the PCR reads through MiXCR, one entry per CDR3 protein. The sample yields a few hundred thousand distinct CDR3 sequences, about 23% seen once. The sample in question was PBMCs, obtained before TCRalphabeta/CD19-depleted stem cell transplant. These receptors came from a girl aged 2-10 years with Fanconi anemia, due to receive a stem cell transplant. CDR3s include the opening cysteine and the closing phenylalanine or tryptophan. The D gene is left open where the match is weak. Clone size appears in some rows only: once, few, many, or a class for an expanded clone.

TRBJ2-1 | TRBV7-6 | TRBD2 | - | CASSLWGVVGGTSGMVYNEQFF | TGTGCCAGCAGCTTATGGGGTGTGGTGGGGGGAACTAGCGGGATGGTCTACAATGAGCAGTTCTTC
TRBJ2-7 | TRBV29-1 | - | many | CSVAGTTLYEQYF | TGCAGCGTTGCCGGAACGACCCTTTACGAGCAGTACTTC
TRBJ1-6 | TRBV12-3/TRBV12-4 | - | many | CASRAGNSPLHF | TGTGCCAGCAGGGCAGGGAATTCACCCCTCCACTTT
TRBJ2-3 | TRBV12-3/TRBV12-4 | - | many | CASSLRDPSTDTQYF | TGTGCCAGCAGTTTACGGGACCCCAGCACAGATACGCAGTATTTT
TRBJ2-1 | TRBV28 | TRBD2 | - | CASSDSGLAGGLGNEQFF | TGTGCCAGCAGTGATTCGGGACTAGCGGGGGGGTTAGGCAATGAGCAGTTCTTC
TRBJ2-7 | TRBV7-8 | - | many | CASTALTGEQYF | TGTGCCAGCACCGCCTTAACGGGCGAGCAGTACTTC
TRBJ2-7 | TRBV29-1 | TRBD1 | many | CSGGQPPYEQYF | TGCAGCGGGGGACAGCCTCCCTACGAGCAGTACTTC
TRBJ1-2 | TRBV24-1 | - | many | CATSASNYGYTF | TGTGCCACCAGTGCCAGCAACTATGGCTACACCTTC
TRBJ2-5 | TRBV5-1 | - | - | CASSLVGRGRIQETQYF | TGCGCCAGCAGCTTGGTTGGCCGAGGACGGATACAAGAGACCCAGTACTTC
TRBJ1-2 | TRBV29-1 | - | - | CSVFWGTYGYTF | TGCAGCGTTTTTTGGGGTACCTATGGCTACACCTTC
TRBJ2-7 | TRBV29-1 | - | many | CSVSLGQGPYEQYF | TGCAGCGTTTCCCTCGGCCAGGGGCCCTACGAGCAGTACTTC
TRBJ1-4 | TRBV6-5 | - | - | CASSHLTPGGEKLFF | TGTGCCAGCAGTCACCTTACCCCGGGCGGTGAAAAACTGTTTTTT
TRBJ2-1 | TRBV25-1 | TRBD2 | many | CASSELGTSARNEQFF | TGTGCCAGCAGTGAATTGGGGACTAGCGCTCGGAATGAGCAGTTCTTC
TRBJ2-1 | TRBV9 | TRBD2 | - | CASSVSGGYNEQFF | TGTGCCAGCAGCGTTAGCGGGGGGTACAATGAGCAGTTCTTC
TRBJ2-7 | TRBV29-1 | - | many | CSVEIAQRSDYEQYF | TGCAGCGTTGAAATCGCCCAGCGGAGTGACTACGAGCAGTACTTC
TRBJ1-1 | TRBV10-2 | TRBD1 | - | CASRGNPGQGRGNTEAFF | TGCGCCAGCAGAGGAAACCCTGGACAGGGGAGAGGGAACACTGAAGCTTTCTTT
TRBJ2-7 | TRBV4-1 | TRBD2 | many | CASSQTSGGYEQYF | TGCGCCAGCAGCCAGACTAGCGGGGGTTACGAGCAGTACTTC
TRBJ2-6 | TRBV6-1 | TRBD1 | many | CASTKGTGSSGANVLTF | TGTGCCAGCACCAAAGGGACAGGGTCTTCTGGGGCCAACGTCCTGACTTTC